Following are 3 T cell receptor beta chains from one sample sequenced in a study of shared clonotypes between healthy human individuals. Clones were read by immunoSEQ multiplex PCR, and TCRdb kept only the in-frame ones, dropping some. The sample has about 530,000 clones; 96% are singletons. The sequenced material came from naive CD4+ T cells sorted from blood. Subset of the sample: CD45RA+ positively selected. The source is a woman aged 25 to 39 in good health.

V and J are TRBV5-1 and TRBJ2-1; possibly TRBD1 for D (5 bases). Germline CDR1 SGHRS, CDR2 YFSETQ. This CDR3 spans 12 amino acids. Between the trimmed V and J ends, which lost 2 bases and 6 bases, there was a span of 6 bases. CDR3 sequence (DNA): TGCGCCAGCAGCTTCGACAGCAATGAGCAGTTCTTC. This gives the protein CASSFDSNEQFF.

This rearrangement joins TRBV5-8 to TRBJ2-1, with 14 nucleotides matching TRBD2. The CDR3 contains 15 residues. The germline V gene has CDR1 SGHTS and CDR2 YDEGEE. Trimming at V came to 4 bases and at J to 9 bases, leaving 6 bases not matched to a gene. Written as DNA, the CDR3 is TGTGCCAGCAGCACGGGACTAGCGGGAGTTGGTGAGCAGTTCTTC. Its protein is CASSTGLAGVGEQFF. Drawing the rest from reference TRBV5-8 and TRBJ2-1, the complete variable domain is EAGVTQSPTHLIKTRGQQATLRCSPISGHTSVYWYQQALGLGLQFLLWYDEGEERNRGNFPPRFSGRQFPNYSSELNVNALELEDSALYLCASSTGLAGVGEQFFGPGTRLTVL.

The chain recombines TRBV14 with TRBJ2-1; TRBD2 aligns across 10 bases. The junction had 11 bases not matched to a gene; V was cut back by 4 bases and J by 2 bases. The CDR3 extends over 18 amino acids. Germline V gives CDR1 SGHDN, CDR2 FVKESK. CDR3 nucleotides: TGTGCCAGCAGCCGCCGACTAGCGGGCCCTGGCGCCTACAATGAGCAGTTCTTC. Its protein is CASSRRLAGPGAYNEQFF.